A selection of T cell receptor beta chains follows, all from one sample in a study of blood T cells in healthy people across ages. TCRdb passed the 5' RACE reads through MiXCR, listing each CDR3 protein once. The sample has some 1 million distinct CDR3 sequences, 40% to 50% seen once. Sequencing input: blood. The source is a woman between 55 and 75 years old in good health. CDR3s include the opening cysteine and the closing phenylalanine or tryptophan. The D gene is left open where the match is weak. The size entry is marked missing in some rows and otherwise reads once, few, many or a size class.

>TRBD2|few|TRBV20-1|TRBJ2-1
CSARRWLAGVSSYNEQFF
TGCAGTGCTAGACGTTGGCTAGCGGGAGTGTCGTCTTACAATGAGCAGTTCTTC
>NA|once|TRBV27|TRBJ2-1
CASSSRGTPGETQFF
TGTGCCAGCAGTTCCCGCGGGACCCCCGGGGAGACCCAGTTCTTC
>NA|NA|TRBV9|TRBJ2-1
CASSVETGAEQFF
TGTGCCAGCAGCGTAGAAACGGGAGCTGAGCAGTTCTTC
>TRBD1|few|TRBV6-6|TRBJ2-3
CASSYSGTGSTDTQYF
TGTGCCAGCAGTTACTCCGGGACAGGGAGCACAGATACGCAGTATTTT
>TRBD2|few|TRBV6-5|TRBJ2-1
CASSYSKLARYNEQFF
TGTGCCAGCAGTTACTCGAAACTAGCGCGCTACAATGAGCAGTTCTTC
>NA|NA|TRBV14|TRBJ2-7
CASSQEHASSYEQYF
TGTGCCAGCAGCCAAGAACACGCGAGCTCCTACGAGCAGTACTTC
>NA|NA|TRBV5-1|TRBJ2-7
CASSLQLGGTYEQYF
TGCGCCAGCAGCCTTCAGTTGGGCGGGACCTACGAGCAGTACTTC
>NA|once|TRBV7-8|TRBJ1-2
CASSFGAGGRIRYGYTF
TGTGCCAGCAGCTTCGGTGCAGGTGGGCGGATTCGGTATGGCTACACCTTC
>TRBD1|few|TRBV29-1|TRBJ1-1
CSVEVGQGVAEAFF
TGCAGCGTTGAAGTAGGACAGGGAGTCGCTGAAGCTTTCTTT
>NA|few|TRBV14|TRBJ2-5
CASSQVFPRGQETQYF
TGTGCCAGCAGCCAAGTTTTCCCTAGGGGGCAAGAGACCCAGTACTTC
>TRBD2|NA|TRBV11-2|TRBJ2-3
CASSLDSLAGPISTDTQYF
TGTGCCAGCAGCTTAGATTCCCTAGCGGGACCCATCAGCACAGATACGCAGTATTTT